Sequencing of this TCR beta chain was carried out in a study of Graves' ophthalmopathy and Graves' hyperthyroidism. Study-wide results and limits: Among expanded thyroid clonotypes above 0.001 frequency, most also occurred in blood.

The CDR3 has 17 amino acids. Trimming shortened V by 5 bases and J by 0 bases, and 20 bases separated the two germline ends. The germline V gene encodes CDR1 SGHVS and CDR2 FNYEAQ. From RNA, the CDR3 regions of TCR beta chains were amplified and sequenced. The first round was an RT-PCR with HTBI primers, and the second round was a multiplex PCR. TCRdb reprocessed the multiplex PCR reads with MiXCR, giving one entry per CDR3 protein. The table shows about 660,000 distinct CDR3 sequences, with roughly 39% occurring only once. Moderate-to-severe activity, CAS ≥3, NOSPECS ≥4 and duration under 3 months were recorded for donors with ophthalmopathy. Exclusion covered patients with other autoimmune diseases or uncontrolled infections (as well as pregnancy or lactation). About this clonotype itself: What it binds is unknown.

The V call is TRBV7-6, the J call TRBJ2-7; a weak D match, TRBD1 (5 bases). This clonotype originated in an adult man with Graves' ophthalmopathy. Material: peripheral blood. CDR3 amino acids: CASSQEADRRSSYEQYF. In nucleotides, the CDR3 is TGTGCCAGCAGCCAAGAAGCCGACAGAAGGAGCTCCTACGAGCAGTACTTC.